Listed below are T cell receptor beta chains from one sample, sequenced in a study of blood T cells in healthy people across ages. TCRdb used MiXCR to reprocess the 5' RACE reads, holding one entry per CDR3 protein. The repertoire holds some 920,000 distinct CDR3 sequences, roughly 51% seen once, with about a fifth in the top ten. The sequencing sample was made of blood. These receptors came from a woman in her sixties or seventies in good health. CDR3s include the opening cysteine and the closing phenylalanine or tryptophan. A D gene is named only where the DNA matches it firmly. A row's size may be missing; if present it is once, few, many or a size class.

D: TRBD2
J: TRBJ2-3
V: TRBV5-1
size: many
DNA: TGTGCCAGCAGCTTAACTAGCGGCACAGATACGCAGTATTTT
CDR3: CASSLTSGTDTQYF

D: NA
J: TRBJ1-6
V: TRBV7-2
size: many
DNA: TGTGCCAGCACCCCCGCCGGGCAGGGTCGTTCACCCCTCCACTTT
CDR3: CASTPAGQGRSPLHF

D: TRBD2
J: TRBJ2-7
V: TRBV20-1
size: few
DNA: TGCAGTGCACGGACTAGCGGGATCCAAATGCACAACGAGCAGTACTTC
CDR3: CSARTSGIQMHNEQYF

D: TRBD2
J: TRBJ2-3
V: TRBV20-1
size: NA
DNA: TGCAGTGCTAGAGCAGCGGGAGGAGGTGAAGATACGCAGTATTTT
CDR3: CSARAAGGGEDTQYF

D: NA
J: TRBJ2-7
V: TRBV14
size: few
DNA: TGTGCCAGCAGCCAAGCCCTGGTCTACGAGCAGTACTTC
CDR3: CASSQALVYEQYF

D: NA
J: TRBJ2-7
V: TRBV6-2/TRBV6-3
size: NA
DNA: TGTGCCAGCAGCACTGCCCCCCTAGCCGAGCAGTACTTC
CDR3: CASSTAPLAEQYF

D: TRBD1
J: TRBJ1-2
V: TRBV29-1
size: NA
DNA: TGCAGCGTTGAAGTTTCGTCAGGGGGATACACCTTC
CDR3: CSVEVSSGGYTF

D: NA
J: TRBJ1-5
V: TRBV2
size: few
DNA: TGTGCCAGCAGTGAAGCGCCCGGGACCGGAGGCAATCAGCCCCAGCATTTT
CDR3: CASSEAPGTGGNQPQHF

D: NA
J: TRBJ2-3
V: TRBV3-1
size: once
DNA: TGTGCCAGCAGCCAAGGTTCTACCTCAGATACGCAGTATTTT
CDR3: CASSQGSTSDTQYF

D: NA
J: TRBJ2-5
V: TRBV6-5
size: NA
DNA: TGTGCCAGCAGTTACGTCTCCGCGATTGGGGGGCGGACGGAGACCCAGTACTTC
CDR3: CASSYVSAIGGRTETQYF

D: NA
J: TRBJ2-3
V: TRBV4-2
size: few
DNA: TGTGCCAGCAGCCACCAGGCGTCAGCAGATACGCAGTATTTT
CDR3: CASSHQASADTQYF

D: NA
J: TRBJ1-4
V: TRBV13
size: NA
DNA: TGTGCCAGCAGCCAGAGGGAAACTAGAGCCTTTAATGAAAAACTGTTTTTT
CDR3: CASSQRETRAFNEKLFF

D: NA
J: TRBJ1-2
V: TRBV2
size: NA
DNA: TGTGCCAGCACCAACCGACTACTAAACTATGGCTACACCTTC
CDR3: CASTNRLLNYGYTF

D: NA
J: TRBJ2-3
V: TRBV15
size: NA
DNA: TGTGCCACCAGCAGAGCCGTTTTAGAGACAGATACGCAGTATTTT
CDR3: CATSRAVLETDTQYF

D: NA
J: TRBJ2-7
V: TRBV9
size: NA
DNA: TGTGCCAGCAGCGTAGCCGGGCAATCTGACGAGCAGTACTTC
CDR3: CASSVAGQSDEQYF

D: NA
J: TRBJ2-3
V: TRBV7-2
size: NA
DNA: TGTGCCAGCCGGGACTTGGCCACAGATACGCAGTATTTT
CDR3: CASRDLATDTQYF

D: TRBD2
J: TRBJ2-7
V: TRBV3-1
size: few
DNA: TGTGCCAGCAGCCATGGTAGCGGGATGTTTTACGAGCAGTACTTC
CDR3: CASSHGSGMFYEQYF

D: NA
J: TRBJ1-5
V: TRBV28
size: NA
DNA: TGTGCCAGCAGTTTAGGCGGGGGGGCACAGCCCCAGCATTTT
CDR3: CASSLGGGAQPQHF

D: TRBD2
J: TRBJ2-1
V: TRBV20-1
size: once
DNA: TGCAGTGCTAGTCCCCCTAGCGGGAGGGCCTACAATGAGCAGTTCTTC
CDR3: CSASPPSGRAYNEQFF

D: NA
J: TRBJ2-4
V: TRBV15
size: once
DNA: TGTGCCACCAGCAGAAAAAAGGGGGAGGGGGCCAAAAACATTCGGTACTTC
CDR3: CATSRKKGEGAKNIRYF

D: NA
J: TRBJ1-5
V: TRBV7-2
size: NA
DNA: TGTGCCAGCAACTTAGGTCTCATGGGACAGCCCCAGCATTTT
CDR3: CASNLGLMGQPQHF

D: TRBD1
J: TRBJ2-6
V: TRBV5-1
size: NA
DNA: TGCGCCAGCAGCCCCTCGACAGGGAAGGGGAACTTAGGGGCCAACGTCCTGACTTTC
CDR3: CASSPSTGKGNLGANVLTF

D: TRBD1
J: TRBJ2-1
V: TRBV19
size: NA
DNA: TGTGCCAGTAGTCCCTGGACAGGGCTTTTCGGGCAGTTCTTC
CDR3: CASSPWTGLFGQFF

D: NA
J: TRBJ2-6
V: TRBV27
size: many
DNA: TGTGCCAGCAGCTTAAGCTCTGGGGCCAACGTCCTGACTTTC
CDR3: CASSLSSGANVLTF

D: NA
J: TRBJ2-7
V: TRBV6-5
size: NA
DNA: TGTGCCAGCAGTTACGGAGGAGCCGCTCTGGAGCAGTACTTC
CDR3: CASSYGGAALEQYF

D: TRBD1
J: TRBJ2-1
V: TRBV4-1
size: NA
DNA: TGCGCCAGCAGCCGGGGACAGTACAATGAGCAGTTCTTC
CDR3: CASSRGQYNEQFF

D: NA
J: TRBJ1-6
V: TRBV27
size: NA
DNA: TGTGCCAGCAGTTTATCGTTTGAGGGATTCCGCTCCTATAATTCACCCCTCCACTTT
CDR3: CASSLSFEGFRSYNSPLHF

D: TRBD1
J: TRBJ1-2
V: TRBV6-5
size: NA
DNA: TGTGCCAGCAGTTCGGCCCGGGACAGGGGGGATCGGGATGGCTACACCTTC
CDR3: CASSSARDRGDRDGYTF

D: NA
J: TRBJ1-5
V: TRBV29-1
size: NA
DNA: TGCAGCGTTGGGGCGAAGGGTCAGCCCCAGCATTTT
CDR3: CSVGAKGQPQHF

D: TRBD2
J: TRBJ2-5
V: TRBV25-1
size: few
DNA: TGTGCCAGCACGGCTAGCGGGGGCTCACAGCAGTACTTC
CDR3: CASTASGGSQQYF

D: TRBD1
J: TRBJ2-5
V: TRBV5-1
size: many
DNA: TGCGCCAGCAGCTTCACGGGAATTAGGGGGCCTCAAGAGACCCAGTACTTC
CDR3: CASSFTGIRGPQETQYF

D: TRBD2
J: TRBJ2-7
V: TRBV7-2
size: few
DNA: TGTGCCAGCAGCTTAGCGGGGACTAGCGGGTTTTCCTACGAGCAGTACTTC
CDR3: CASSLAGTSGFSYEQYF